A single sample is the source of the 14 T cell receptor beta chains below, sequenced in a study of shared clonotypes between healthy human individuals. Terminally differentiated effector memory CD45RA+ cells were excluded from the naive CD8 cells, which were CD45RO-negative and positively selected for CCR7. Some clones are missing from TCRdb's copy, which holds only in-frame ones; the method was immunoSEQ multiplex PCR. The table lists around 2.1 million clones, 85% to 95% of them singletons. What was sequenced was naive CD8+ T cells from PBMCs. These receptors originate from a man aged 18 to 29 in good health. Some clones in this sample may be carry-over from other donors' samples.

This clone was recorded a few times. J is TRBJ1-1 and V is TRBV7-8; D unclear. V lost 1 base, J lost 1 base, and 4 bases lay in between. CDR3 length: 13 residues. The germline V gene encodes CDR1 SGHVS and CDR2 FQNEAQ. CDR3 in DNA: TGTGCCAGCAGCTTAGTAGAGAACACTGAAGCTTTCTTT. The encoded protein is CASSLVENTEAFF.

On this clone: Within the sample, other DNA sequences also encode this same CDR3. V gene TRBV4-1 combines with J gene TRBJ2-7, with no clear D. The CDR3 consists of 15 residues. Between the trimmed V and J ends, which lost 1 base and 0 bases, there was a span of 10 bases. Germline values: CDR1 MGHRA, CDR2 YSYEKL. The CDR3 protein is CASSQGRTGSYEQYF. CDR3 sequence (DNA): TGCGCCAGCAGCCAAGGTCGGACCGGCTCCTACGAGCAGTACTTC.

The V call is TRBV6-1, the J call TRBJ1-1; no firm D call. Trimming cost V 3 bases and J 0 bases, with 11 bases left between them. This CDR3 is 15 amino acids long. The germline gives CDR1 MNHNS, CDR2 SASEGT. This CDR3 is CASSDGRRVNTEAFF. The CDR3 region has the DNA TGTGCCAGCAGTGACGGACGGCGGGTGAACACTGAAGCTTTCTTT.

The chain is built from TRBV14 and TRBJ2-5, with TRBD1 as a possible D gene (6 bases). Deletions cut 3 bases from V and 3 bases from J, with 20 bases between. The germline V gene encodes CDR1 SGHDN and CDR2 FVKESK. This CDR3 is 17 amino acids long. The CDR3 DNA reads TGTGCCAGCAGCCACCCCGAGGGGCCGAGGGACAAAGAGACCCAGTACTTC. Amino acid sequence: CASSHPEGPRDKETQYF.

In DNA, the CDR3 is TGTGCCAGCAGCTACCCCCCGGGACGACTTTACGAGCAGTACTTC. Its translation is CASSYPPGRLYEQYF. This chain links TRBV7-9 with TRBJ2-7; D possibly uses TRBD1 or TRBD2 (5 bases each). The CDR3 has 15 residues. V dropped 4 bases and J dropped 4 bases, with 17 bases sitting between them. Looked up from germline, CDR1 is SEHNR and CDR2 is FQNEAQ (reference sequence).

This rearrangement joins TRBV5-1 to TRBJ2-7; D might be TRBD1 (5 bases). Germline CDR1 and CDR2: SGHRS and YFSETQ. The CDR3 length is 15 residues. Trimming removed 0 bases from V and 3 bases from J, with 13 bases in between. This chain's CDR3 is CASSLETGPIYEQYF. The DNA of the CDR3 is TGCGCCAGCAGCTTGGAAACAGGTCCTATCTACGAGCAGTACTTC.

V is TRBV9 and J is TRBJ2-7, with a tentative D call TRBD2 (6 bases). CDR3 length: 15 residues. With 3 bases removed from V and 7 bases from J, the gap between germline ends came to 20 bases. Germline CDR1 and CDR2: SGDLS and YYNGEE. CDR3 bases: TGTGCCAGCAGCGAGGGTGGCGGGGCTGAGTGGGAGCAGTACTTC. It encodes CASSEGGGAEWEQYF. The full variable domain, in which reference TRBV9 and TRBJ2-7 provide the parts outside the CDR3, is DSGVTQTPKHLITATGQRVTLRCSPRSGDLSVYWYQQSLDQGLQFLIQYYNGEERAKGNILERFSAQQFPDLHSELNLSSLELGDSALYFCASSEGGGAEWEQYFGPGTRLTVT.

The V call is TRBV5-1, the J call TRBJ1-4, with 8 bases aligning to TRBD1. The CDR3 covers 14 residues. The V gene's germline CDR1 is SGHRS and CDR2 YFSETQ. V shed 4 bases, J shed 7 bases, and the junction held 6 bases outside the gene matches. The CDR3 region is CASSDGTGREKLFF. CDR3 coding DNA: TGCGCCAGCAGCGACGGGACAGGCCGTGAAAAACTGTTTTTT.

This chain links TRBV6-5 with TRBJ2-7; tentatively, D is TRBD2 (5 bases). The CDR3 spans 14 residues. CDR1 and CDR2 from the germline V gene are MNHEY and SVGAGI. Between the trimmed V and J ends, which lost 5 bases and 3 bases, there was a span of 14 bases. CDR3 residues: CASSVSVGDYEQYF. CDR3 nucleotides: TGTGCCAGCAGTGTTAGCGTCGGAGACTACGAGCAGTACTTC.

A few counts support this clone. The chain employs TRBV21-1 and TRBJ1-1; whether TRBD1, the table's D call, matches the DNA was not checked. TRBV21-1 constitutes a pseudogene. The CDR3 length is 12 residues. The CDR3 sequence is CASSKHRHEAFF. CDR3 DNA sequence: TGTGCCAGCAGCAAGCACAGGCATGAAGCTTTCTTT.

The chain has TRBV7-9 and TRBJ2-4, with D perhaps matching TRBD2 (6 bases). Germline values: CDR1 SEHNR, CDR2 FQNEAQ (reference sequence). This CDR3 is 14 amino acids long. V was clipped by 4 bases and J by 8 bases, with 15 bases between them. The CDR3 bases are TGTGCCAGCAGCTCCGGACTAAGGGTGGACATTCAGTACTTC. This gives the protein CASSSGLRVDIQYF.

The V and J genes are TRBV7-9 and TRBJ1-2; D remains ambiguous. V lost 1 base and J lost 2, with 8 bases in between. This CDR3 contains 14 residues. Germline lookup yields CDR1 SEHNR and CDR2 FQNEAQ (reference sequence). CDR3 coding DNA: TGTGCCAGCAGCTTAGGGGATCACAACTATGGCTACACCTTC. Residues: CASSLGDHNYGYTF.

The chain employs TRBV19 and TRBJ1-1; TRBD1 is a possible D gene (5 bases). Germline lookup yields CDR1 LNHDA and CDR2 SQIVND (reference sequence). The CDR3 runs to 13 residues. V was shortened by 8 bases and J by 0 bases, with 10 bases between the two germline ends. The CDR3 sequence: CASLGEMNTEAFF. The CDR3 DNA sequence: TGTGCCAGTTTGGGGGAGATGAACACTGAAGCTTTCTTT.

This chain connects TRBV4-1 to TRBJ2-7, with D perhaps TRBD2 (5 bases). Looked up from germline, CDR1 is MGHRA and CDR2 is YSYEKL. Trimming stripped 3 bases from V and 7 bases from J, with 13 bases between. The CDR3 is 13 residues long. CDR3: CASSHSRTGEQYF. CDR3 nucleotide sequence: TGCGCCAGCAGCCATTCTAGAACGGGGGAGCAGTACTTC.